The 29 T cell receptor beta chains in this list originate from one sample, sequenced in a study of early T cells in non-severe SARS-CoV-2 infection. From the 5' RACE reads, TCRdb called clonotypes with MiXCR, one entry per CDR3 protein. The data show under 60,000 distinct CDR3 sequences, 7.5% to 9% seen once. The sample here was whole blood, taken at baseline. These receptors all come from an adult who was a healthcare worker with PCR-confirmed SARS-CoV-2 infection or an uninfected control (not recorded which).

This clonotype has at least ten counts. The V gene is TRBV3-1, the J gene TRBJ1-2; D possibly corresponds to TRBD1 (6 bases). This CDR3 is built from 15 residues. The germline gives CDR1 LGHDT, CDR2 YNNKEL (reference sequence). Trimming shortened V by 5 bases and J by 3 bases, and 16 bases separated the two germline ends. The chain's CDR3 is CASSFGQRVDYGYTF. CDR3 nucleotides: TGTGCCAGCAGCTTTGGACAGCGAGTCGACTATGGCTACACCTTC.

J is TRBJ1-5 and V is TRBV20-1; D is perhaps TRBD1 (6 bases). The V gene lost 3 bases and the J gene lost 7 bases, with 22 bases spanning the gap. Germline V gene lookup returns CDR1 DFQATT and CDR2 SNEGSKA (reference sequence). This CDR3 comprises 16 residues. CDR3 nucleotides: TGCAGTGCTAGGGGGGGGCTGGACGGGTTTAGGCAGCCCCAGCATTTT. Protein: CSARGGLDGFRQPQHF.

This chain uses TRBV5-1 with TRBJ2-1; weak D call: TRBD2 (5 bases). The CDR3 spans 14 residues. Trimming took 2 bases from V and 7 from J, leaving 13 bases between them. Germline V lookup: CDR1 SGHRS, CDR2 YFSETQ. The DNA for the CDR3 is TGCGCCAGCAGCTTTCCGGACTCAAAGAATGAGCAGTTCTTC. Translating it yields CASSFPDSKNEQFF.

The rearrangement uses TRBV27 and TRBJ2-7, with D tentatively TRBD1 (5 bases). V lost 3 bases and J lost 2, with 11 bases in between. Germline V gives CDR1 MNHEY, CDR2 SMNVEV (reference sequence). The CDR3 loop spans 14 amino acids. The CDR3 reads CASSFATAAYEQYF. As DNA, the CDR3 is TGTGCCAGCAGTTTTGCGACAGCAGCCTACGAGCAGTACTTC.

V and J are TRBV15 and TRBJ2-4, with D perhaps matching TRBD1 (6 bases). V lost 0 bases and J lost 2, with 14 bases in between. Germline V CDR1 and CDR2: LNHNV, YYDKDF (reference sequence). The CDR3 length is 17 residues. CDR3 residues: CATSRDLAGASKNIQYF. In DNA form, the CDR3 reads TGTGCCACCAGCAGAGATCTGGCAGGGGCTTCCAAAAACATTCAGTACTTC.

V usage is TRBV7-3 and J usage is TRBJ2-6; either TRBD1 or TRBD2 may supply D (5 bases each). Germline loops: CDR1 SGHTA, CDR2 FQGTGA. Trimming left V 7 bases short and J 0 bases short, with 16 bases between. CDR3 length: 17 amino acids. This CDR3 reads CASTSRGLSSGANVLTF. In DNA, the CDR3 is TGTGCCAGCACCTCCCGGGGCCTTAGCTCTGGGGCCAACGTCCTGACTTTC.

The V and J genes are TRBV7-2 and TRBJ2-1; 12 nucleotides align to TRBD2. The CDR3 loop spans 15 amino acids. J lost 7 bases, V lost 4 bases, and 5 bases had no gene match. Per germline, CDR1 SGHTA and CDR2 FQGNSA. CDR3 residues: CASSSASGRGNEQFF. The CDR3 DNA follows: TGTGCCAGCAGCTCAGCTAGCGGGAGGGGTAATGAGCAGTTCTTC.

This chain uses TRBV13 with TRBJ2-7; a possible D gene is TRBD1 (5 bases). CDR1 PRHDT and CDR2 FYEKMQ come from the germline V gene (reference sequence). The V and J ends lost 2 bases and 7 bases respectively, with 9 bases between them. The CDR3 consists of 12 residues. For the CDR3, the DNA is TGTGCCAGCAGCTTAACCAAGGGGGAGCAGTACTTC. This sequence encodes CASSLTKGEQYF.

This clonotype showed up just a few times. The CDR3: CASSPRGPETQYF. CDR3 nucleotides: TGTGCCAGCAGCCCGCGGGGACCGGAGACCCAGTACTTC. The chain joins TRBV7-9 to TRBJ2-5, with D maybe TRBD2 (6 bases). The CDR3 is made up of 13 amino acids. V lost 5 bases and J lost 5, with 12 bases in between. The germline CDR1 and CDR2 sequences are SEHNR and FQNEAQ (reference sequence).

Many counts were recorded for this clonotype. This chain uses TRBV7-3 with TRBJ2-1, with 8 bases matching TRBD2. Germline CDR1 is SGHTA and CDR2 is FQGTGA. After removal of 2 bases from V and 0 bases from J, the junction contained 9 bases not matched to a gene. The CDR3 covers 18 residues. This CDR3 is CASSLRASGGSSYNEQFF. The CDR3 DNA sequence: TGTGCCAGCAGCTTACGGGCGAGCGGGGGAAGCTCCTACAATGAGCAGTTCTTC.

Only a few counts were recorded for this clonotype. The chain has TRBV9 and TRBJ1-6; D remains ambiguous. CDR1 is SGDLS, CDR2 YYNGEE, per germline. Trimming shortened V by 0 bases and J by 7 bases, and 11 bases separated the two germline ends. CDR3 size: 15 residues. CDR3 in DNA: TGTGCCAGCAGCGTAGCTGCAGGAACGAATTCACCCCTCCACTTT. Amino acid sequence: CASSVAAGTNSPLHF.

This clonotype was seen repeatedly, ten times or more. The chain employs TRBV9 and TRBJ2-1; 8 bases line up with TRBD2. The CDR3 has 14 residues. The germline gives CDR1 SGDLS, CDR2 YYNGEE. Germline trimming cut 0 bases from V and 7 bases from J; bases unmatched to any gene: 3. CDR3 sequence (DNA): TGTGCCAGCAGCGTAGAGGTAGCGGGGAATGAGCAGTTCTTC. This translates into CASSVEVAGNEQFF.

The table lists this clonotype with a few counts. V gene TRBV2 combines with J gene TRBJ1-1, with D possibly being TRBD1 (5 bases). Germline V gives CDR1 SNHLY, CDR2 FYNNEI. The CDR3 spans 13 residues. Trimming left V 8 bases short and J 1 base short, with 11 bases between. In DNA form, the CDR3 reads TGTGCCAGCCCCCGGGACGGGAACACTGAAGCTTTCTTT. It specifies CASPRDGNTEAFF.

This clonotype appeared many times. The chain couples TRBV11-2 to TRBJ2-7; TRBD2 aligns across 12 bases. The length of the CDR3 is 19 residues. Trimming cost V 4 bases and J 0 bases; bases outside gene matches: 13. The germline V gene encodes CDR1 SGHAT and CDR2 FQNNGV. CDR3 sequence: CASSSLRLAGATASYEQYF. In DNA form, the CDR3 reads TGTGCCAGCAGCTCCCTTCGACTAGCGGGGGCCACCGCCTCCTACGAGCAGTACTTC.

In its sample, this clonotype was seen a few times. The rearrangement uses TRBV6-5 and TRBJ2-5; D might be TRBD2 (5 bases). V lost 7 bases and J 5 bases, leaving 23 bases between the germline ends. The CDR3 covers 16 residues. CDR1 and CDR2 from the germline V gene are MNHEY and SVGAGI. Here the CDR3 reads CASTRLGSSGWETQYF. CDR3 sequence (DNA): TGTGCCAGCACCCGCCTTGGGAGCTCCGGGTGGGAGACCCAGTACTTC.

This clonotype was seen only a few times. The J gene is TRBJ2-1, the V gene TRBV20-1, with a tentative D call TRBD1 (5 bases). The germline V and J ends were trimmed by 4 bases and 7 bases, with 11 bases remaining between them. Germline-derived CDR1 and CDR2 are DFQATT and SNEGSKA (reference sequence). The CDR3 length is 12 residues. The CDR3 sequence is CSATRQLNEQFF. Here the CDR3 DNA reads TGCAGTGCTACCCGACAGTTAAATGAGCAGTTCTTC.

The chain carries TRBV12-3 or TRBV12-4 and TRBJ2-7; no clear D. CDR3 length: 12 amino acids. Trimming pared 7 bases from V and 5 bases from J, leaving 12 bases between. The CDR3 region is CASNQTPDEQYF. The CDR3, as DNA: TGTGCCAGCAACCAGACCCCCGACGAGCAGTACTTC.

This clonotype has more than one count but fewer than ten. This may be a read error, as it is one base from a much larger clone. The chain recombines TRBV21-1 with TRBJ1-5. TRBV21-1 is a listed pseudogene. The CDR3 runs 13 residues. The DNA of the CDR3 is TGTGCCAGCAGGGAAATTGGGAATCAGTCCCAGCATTTT. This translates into CASREIGNQSQHF.

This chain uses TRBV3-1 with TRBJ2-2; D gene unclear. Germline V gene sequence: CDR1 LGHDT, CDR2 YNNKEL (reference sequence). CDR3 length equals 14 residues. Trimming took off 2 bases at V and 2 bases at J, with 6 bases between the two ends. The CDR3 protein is CASSQRSNTGELFF. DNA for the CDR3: TGTGCCAGCAGCCAAAGGTCAAACACCGGGGAGCTGTTTTTT.

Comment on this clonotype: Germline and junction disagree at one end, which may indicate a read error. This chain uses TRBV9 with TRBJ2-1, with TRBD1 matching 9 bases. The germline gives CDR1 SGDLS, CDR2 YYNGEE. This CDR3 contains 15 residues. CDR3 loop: CASTVGDRVVNEQFF. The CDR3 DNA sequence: TGTGCCAGCACCGTAGGGGACAGGGTAGTCAATGAGCAGTTCTTC.

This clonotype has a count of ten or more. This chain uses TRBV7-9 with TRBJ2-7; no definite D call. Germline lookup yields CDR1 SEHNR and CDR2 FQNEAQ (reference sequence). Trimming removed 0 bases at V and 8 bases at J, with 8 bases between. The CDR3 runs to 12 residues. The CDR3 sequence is CASSLARQKQYF. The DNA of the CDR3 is TGTGCCAGCAGCTTAGCGCGTCAAAAGCAGTACTTC.

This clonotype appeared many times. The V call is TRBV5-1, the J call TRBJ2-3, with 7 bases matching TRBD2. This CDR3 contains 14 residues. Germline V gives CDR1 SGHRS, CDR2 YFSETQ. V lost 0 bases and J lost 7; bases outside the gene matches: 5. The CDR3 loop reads CASSLALADNTQYF. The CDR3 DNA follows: TGCGCCAGCAGCTTGGCCCTAGCGGATAATACGCAGTATTTT.

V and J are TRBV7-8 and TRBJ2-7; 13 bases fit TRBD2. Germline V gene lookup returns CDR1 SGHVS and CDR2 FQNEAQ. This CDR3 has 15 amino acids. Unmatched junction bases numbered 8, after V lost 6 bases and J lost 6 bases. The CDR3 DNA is TGTGCCAGCAGACCCGGACTAGCGGGAGTTATCGAGCAGTACTTC. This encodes CASRPGLAGVIEQYF.

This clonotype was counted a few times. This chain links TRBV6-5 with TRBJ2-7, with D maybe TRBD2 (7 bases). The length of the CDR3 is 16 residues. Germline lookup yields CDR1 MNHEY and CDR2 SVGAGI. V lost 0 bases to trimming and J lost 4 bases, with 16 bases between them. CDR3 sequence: CASSYSGRGAAYEQYF. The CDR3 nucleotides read TGTGCCAGCAGTTACTCGGGACGGGGGGCGGCGTACGAGCAGTACTTC.

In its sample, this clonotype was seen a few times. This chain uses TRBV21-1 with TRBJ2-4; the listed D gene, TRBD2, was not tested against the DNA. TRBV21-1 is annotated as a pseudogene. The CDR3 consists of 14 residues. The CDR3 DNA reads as TGTGCCACCGCTACCGTTCGGGCCAAAAACATTCAGTACTTC. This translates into CATATVRAKNIQYF.

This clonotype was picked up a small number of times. CDR3 region: CASSHPLAETQYF. CDR3 nucleotide sequence: TGTGCCAGCAGCCATCCGCTAGCGGAGACCCAGTACTTC. V usage is TRBV7-9 and J usage is TRBJ2-5; tentatively, D is TRBD2 (6 bases). Between the trimmed V and J ends, which lost 5 bases and 5 bases, there was a span of 12 bases. Germline CDR1 and CDR2: SEHNR and FQNEAQ (reference sequence). This CDR3 contains 13 residues.

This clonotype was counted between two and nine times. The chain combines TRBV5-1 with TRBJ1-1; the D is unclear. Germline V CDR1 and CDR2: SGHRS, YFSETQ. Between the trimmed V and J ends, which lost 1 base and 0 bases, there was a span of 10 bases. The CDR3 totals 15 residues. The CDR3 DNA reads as TGCGCCAGCAGCTTGAGGGCAGAAATGAACACTGAAGCTTTCTTT. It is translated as CASSLRAEMNTEAFF.

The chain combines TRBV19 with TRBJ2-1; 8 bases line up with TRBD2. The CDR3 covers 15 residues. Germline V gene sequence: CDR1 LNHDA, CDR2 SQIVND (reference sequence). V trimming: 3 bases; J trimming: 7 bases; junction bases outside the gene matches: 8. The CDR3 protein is CASSIGREGSNEQFF. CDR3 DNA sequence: TGTGCCAGTAGTATTGGTCGGGAGGGAAGTAATGAGCAGTTCTTC.

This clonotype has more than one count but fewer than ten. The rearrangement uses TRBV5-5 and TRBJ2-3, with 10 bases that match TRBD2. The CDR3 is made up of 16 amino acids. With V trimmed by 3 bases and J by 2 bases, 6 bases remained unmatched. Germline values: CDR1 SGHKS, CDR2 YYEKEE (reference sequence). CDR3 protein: CASSWDLAGDTDTQYF. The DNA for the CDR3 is TGTGCCAGCAGCTGGGACCTAGCGGGGGACACAGATACGCAGTATTTT. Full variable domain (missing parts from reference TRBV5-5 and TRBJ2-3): DAGVTQSPTHLIKTRGQQVTLRCSPISGHKSVSWYQQVLGQGPQFIFQYYEKEERGRGNFPDRFSARQFPNYSSELNVNALLLGDSALYLCASSWDLAGDTDTQYFGPGTRLTVL.